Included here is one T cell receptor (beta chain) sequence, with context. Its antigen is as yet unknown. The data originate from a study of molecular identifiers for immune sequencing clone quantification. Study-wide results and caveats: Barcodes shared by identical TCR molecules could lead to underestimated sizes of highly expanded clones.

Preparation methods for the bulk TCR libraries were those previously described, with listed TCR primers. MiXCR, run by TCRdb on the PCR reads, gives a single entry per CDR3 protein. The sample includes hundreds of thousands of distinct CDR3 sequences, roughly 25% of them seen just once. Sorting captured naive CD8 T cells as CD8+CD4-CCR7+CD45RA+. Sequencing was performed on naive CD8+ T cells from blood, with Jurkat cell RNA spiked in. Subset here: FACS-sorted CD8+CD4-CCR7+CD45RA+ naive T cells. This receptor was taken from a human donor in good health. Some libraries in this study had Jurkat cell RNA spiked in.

CDR3 in amino acids: CAWMRVAGDTDTQYF. CDR3 DNA sequence: TGTGCCTGGATGAGGGTAGCGGGGGACACAGATACGCAGTATTTT. The chain combines TRBV30 with TRBJ2-3; 9 nucleotides match TRBD2. J lost 2 bases, V lost 4 bases, and 7 bases had no gene match. The germline V gene encodes CDR1 GTSNPN and CDR2 SVGIG (reference sequence). This CDR3 region has 15 residues. Complete variable domain (other parts from reference TRBV30 and TRBJ2-3): SQTIHQWPATLVQPVGSPLSLECTVEGTSNPNLYWYRQAAGRGLQLLFYSVGIGQISSEVPQNLSASRPQDRQFILSSKKLLLSDSGFYLCAWMRVAGDTDTQYFGPGTRLTVL.